This T cell receptor (beta chain) was sequenced for a study of T cell repertoires in aging, cancer and after chemotherapy. The ends were cut back, 0 bases at V and 7 bases at J, with 10 bases in the middle. CDR3 length: 15 amino acids. The germline V gene has CDR1 LNHNV and CDR2 YYDKDF (reference sequence). By sample share, this clonotype is medium-sized. Amplification of TCR beta used genomic DNA extracted from peripheral blood. TRB rearrangements spanning V, D and J were amplified using mixed TRB-A/B primers. One entry per CDR3 protein results from TCRdb running MiXCR on the multiplex PCR reads. The sample holds fewer than 6,500 distinct CDR3 sequences, around 30% seen once.

The V call is TRBV15, the J call TRBJ1-6; a weak D match, TRBD1 (6 bases). The clonotype comes from a human donor with a blood cancer. Sequences were obtained from blood. The CDR3 DNA is TGTGCCACCAGCAGAGAAGGGCAGGGGAATTCACCCCTCCACTTT. Translated: CATSREGQGNSPLHF. The full variable domain, completed using reference TRBV15 and TRBJ1-6, is DAMVIQNPRYQVTQFGKPVTLSCSQTLNHNVMYWYQQKSSQAPKLLFHYYDKDFNNEADTPDNFQSRRPNTSFCFLDIRSPGLGDTAMYLCATSREGQGNSPLHFGNGTRLTVT.